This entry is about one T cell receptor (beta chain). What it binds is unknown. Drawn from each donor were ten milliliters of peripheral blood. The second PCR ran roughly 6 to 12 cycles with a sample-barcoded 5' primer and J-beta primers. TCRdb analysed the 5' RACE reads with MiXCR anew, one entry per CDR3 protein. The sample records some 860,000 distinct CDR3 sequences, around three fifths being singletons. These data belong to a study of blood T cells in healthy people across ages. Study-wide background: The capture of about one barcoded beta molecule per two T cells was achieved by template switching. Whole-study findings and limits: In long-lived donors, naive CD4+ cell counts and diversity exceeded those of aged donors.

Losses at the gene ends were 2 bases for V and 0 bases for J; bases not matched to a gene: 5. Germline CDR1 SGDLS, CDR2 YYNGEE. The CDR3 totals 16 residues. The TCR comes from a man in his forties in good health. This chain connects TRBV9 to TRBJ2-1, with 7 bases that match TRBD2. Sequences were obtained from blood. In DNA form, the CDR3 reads TGTGCCAGCAGCGTCGGCGGGAGAGGCTCCTACAATGAGCAGTTCTTC. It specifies CASSVGGRGSYNEQFF. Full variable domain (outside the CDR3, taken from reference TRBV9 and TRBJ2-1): DSGVTQTPKHLITATGQRVTLRCSPRSGDLSVYWYQQSLDQGLQFLIQYYNGEERAKGNILERFSAQQFPDLHSELNLSSLELGDSALYFCASSVGGRGSYNEQFFGPGTRLTVL.